This T cell receptor beta chain was sequenced in a study of cytotoxic CD8 clonotypes in ibrutinib-treated CLL. For the study at large: Of a cohort that held roughly eleven relapsed/refractory and roughly 14 treatment-naive patients, 17 to 18 were IGHV unmutated.

In germline, CDR1 is PRHDT, CDR2 FYEKMQ (reference sequence). Germline trimming cut 0 bases from V and 4 bases from J; bases unmatched to any gene: 5. This CDR3 is 16 amino acids long. Study observations and caveats: Clonality showed a rise at ibrutinib response that reversed toward baseline at progression.

The TCR beta libraries used about 2 micrograms of genomic DNA that came from cryopreserved PBMCs. Target depth was 1 in 200,000 to 1 in 1 million T cells, about 10x per clonotype. Sequenced by immunoSEQ multiplex PCR; TCRdb stores in-frame clones only, minus some. Found here are around 140,000 clones, approximately 83% of them singletons; the top ten hold roughly 2%. Regarding this clone: Its antigen remains unknown.

The sample in question was PBMCs, obtained after 24 months of ibrutinib treatment. The TCR was taken from a human donor with chronic lymphocytic leukemia. The chain couples TRBV13 to TRBJ1-5; 8 nucleotides agree with TRBD1. CDR3 in amino acids: CASSLGGGQGNQPQHF. For the CDR3, the DNA is TGTGCCAGCAGCTTAGGGGGCGGACAGGGAAATCAGCCCCAGCATTTT.